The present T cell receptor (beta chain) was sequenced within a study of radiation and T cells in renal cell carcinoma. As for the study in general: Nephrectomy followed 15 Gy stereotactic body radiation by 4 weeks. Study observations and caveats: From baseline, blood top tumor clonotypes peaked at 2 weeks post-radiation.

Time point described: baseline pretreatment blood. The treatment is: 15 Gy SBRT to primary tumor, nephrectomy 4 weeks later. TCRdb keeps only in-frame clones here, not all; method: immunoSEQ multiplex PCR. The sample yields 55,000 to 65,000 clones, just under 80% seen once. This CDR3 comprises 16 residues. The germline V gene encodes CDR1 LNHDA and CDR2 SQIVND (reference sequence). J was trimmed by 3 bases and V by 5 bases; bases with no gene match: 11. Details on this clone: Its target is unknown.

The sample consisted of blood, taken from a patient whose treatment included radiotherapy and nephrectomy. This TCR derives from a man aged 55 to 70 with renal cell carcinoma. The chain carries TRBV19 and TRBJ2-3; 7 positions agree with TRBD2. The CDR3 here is CASSPRWGGITDTQYF. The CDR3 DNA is TGTGCCAGTAGTCCCCGGTGGGGGGGGATTACAGATACGCAGTATTTT.